The 15 T cell receptor beta chains below all came from one sample that was sequenced in a study of T cell changes during pregnancy in multiple sclerosis. This table comes from immunoSEQ multiplex PCR, and its TCRdb copy is limited to in-frame clones, with some not included. Of approximately 38,000 clones listed, roughly 94% are singletons. The sample consisted of peripheral blood, taken in the third trimester of pregnancy. The receptors stem from a female donor with multiple sclerosis, enrolled in a pregnancy study.

The J gene is TRBJ1-2, the V gene TRBV19, with TRBD1 matching 10 bases. Per the germline V gene, CDR1 is LNHDA and CDR2 is SQIVND (reference sequence). V lost 6 bases to trimming and J lost 6 bases; unmatched junction nucleotides: 13. The CDR3 extends over 16 amino acids. CDR3 DNA sequence: TGTGCCAGTAGCCCTGTAGACAGGGGGCCGGCGCATGGCTACACCTTC. This codes for CASSPVDRGPAHGYTF.

The rearrangement uses TRBV7-9 and TRBJ1-1; 8 nucleotides line up with TRBD1. The trim removed 4 bases at V and 0 bases at J, leaving 4 bases unmatched. Germline values: CDR1 SEHNR, CDR2 FQNEAQ (reference sequence). CDR3 size: 15 residues. The CDR3 loop reads CASSWTGTLNTEAFF. Written as DNA, the CDR3 is TGTGCCAGCAGCTGGACAGGGACCTTGAACACTGAAGCTTTCTTT.

This chain links TRBV7-8 with TRBJ2-1; D uncertain. CDR1 is SGHVS, CDR2 FQNEAQ, per germline. This CDR3 region has 16 residues. Deletions cut 5 bases from V and 0 bases from J, with 14 bases between. The CDR3 region is CASSAHLVSSYNEQFF. The CDR3 DNA reads as TGTGCCAGCAGCGCTCACTTGGTGAGCTCCTACAATGAGCAGTTCTTC.

Only one count was recorded for this clone. This chain links TRBV5-6 with TRBJ1-1; D is ambiguous. The V end was cut by 2 bases, the J end by 1 base, with 6 bases between. Germline CDR1 reads SGHDT; CDR2 reads YYEEEE. There are 13 residues in the CDR3. The CDR3 reads CASSFRRNTEAFF. The CDR3 DNA reads TGTGCCAGCAGCTTTCGGAGGAACACTGAAGCTTTCTTT.

This chain uses TRBV28 with TRBJ1-3; maybe TRBD1 (6 bases). CDR3 size: 13 residues. V was clipped by 7 bases and J by 2 bases, with 9 bases between them. Germline V lookup: CDR1 MDHEN, CDR2 SYDVKM. The CDR3 DNA follows: TGTGCCAGCAAAACAGGGCCTGGAAACACCATATATTTT. This translates into CASKTGPGNTIYF.

V usage is TRBV9 and J usage is TRBJ2-1; TRBD2 aligns across 7 bases. Germline V gene data show CDR1 as SGDLS and CDR2 as YYNGEE. This CDR3 has 16 amino acids. Trimming removed 3 bases from V and 0 bases from J; junction bases left unmatched: 6. This CDR3 is CASSDSTSSSYNEQFF. For the CDR3, the DNA is TGTGCCAGCAGCGACTCGACTAGCAGCTCCTACAATGAGCAGTTCTTC.

This chain links TRBV11-3 with TRBJ1-1; 8 positions match TRBD1. The J segment lost 3 bases and the V segment lost 4 bases, leaving 7 bases of the junction unmatched. The CDR3 spans 15 residues. Germline V gives CDR1 SGHNT, CDR2 YENEEA. The DNA for the CDR3 is TGTGCCAGCAGCTCGGCAGGGGGCCCGGACACTGAAGCTTTCTTT. It yields the protein CASSSAGGPDTEAFF.

The V call is TRBV28, the J call TRBJ1-1; possibly TRBD1 for D (6 bases). Looked up from germline, CDR1 is MDHEN and CDR2 is SYDVKM. CDR3 size: 11 residues. V was trimmed by 7 bases and J by 5 bases, leaving 8 bases between them. In DNA, the CDR3 is TGTGCCAGCACGACAGGAACTGAAGCTTTCTTT. This gives the protein CASTTGTEAFF.

In its sample, this clone was seen once. The gene calls are TRBV7-8 and TRBJ1-5; TRBD1 matches at 7 bases. The CDR3 spans 15 residues. Germline values: CDR1 SGHVS, CDR2 FQNEAQ. Trimming at V came to 3 bases and at J to 3 bases, leaving 5 bases not matched to a gene. The CDR3 nucleotides read TGTGCCAGCAGCTTGGGTCAGGGGGTCAATCAGCCCCAGCATTTT. Translated: CASSLGQGVNQPQHF.

V usage is TRBV15 and J usage is TRBJ2-1; the match to TRBD2 covers 9 bases. Germline V gene data show CDR1 as LNHNV and CDR2 as YYDKDF (reference sequence). The trim removed 0 bases at V and 7 bases at J, leaving 7 bases unmatched. CDR3 length equals 16 residues. This chain's CDR3 is CATSREGGRAVNEQFF. The CDR3 DNA reads TGTGCCACCAGCAGAGAGGGCGGGAGGGCCGTAAATGAGCAGTTCTTC.

J is TRBJ1-5 and V is TRBV27, with D possibly TRBD1 on 5 matching bases. The CDR3 totals 17 residues. Trimming took 0 bases from V and 2 from J, leaving 14 bases between them. Germline V lookup: CDR1 MNHEY, CDR2 SMNVEV (reference sequence). CDR3 nucleotides: TGTGCCAGCAGTTTATCGCGTCCCCAGGGCCGCAATCAGCCCCAGCATTTT. Residues: CASSLSRPQGRNQPQHF.

The V and J genes are TRBV9 and TRBJ2-7; 9 positions agree with TRBD2. This CDR3 has 15 residues. Looked up from germline, CDR1 is SGDLS and CDR2 is YYNGEE. The trim removed 0 bases at V and 3 bases at J, leaving 4 bases unmatched. In DNA form, the CDR3 reads TGTGCCAGCAGCGTAGACGGGACTAGCTTCTACGAGCAGTACTTC. It yields the protein CASSVDGTSFYEQYF.

The chain is built from TRBV4-2 and TRBJ2-4; 7 positions match TRBD1. The CDR3 is 17 amino acids. Trimming removed 0 bases from V and 2 bases from J; junction bases left unmatched: 7. CDR1 is LGHNA, CDR2 YNFKEQ, per germline. The CDR3 loop reads CASSQEDRAGSKNIQYF. For the CDR3, the DNA is TGTGCCAGCAGCCAAGAAGACAGGGCTGGTTCCAAAAACATTCAGTACTTC.

The chain employs TRBV18 and TRBJ2-7; 7 bases line up with TRBD1. Germline CDR1 and CDR2: KGHSH and LQKENI. Trimming cost V 3 bases and J 6 bases; bases outside gene matches: 8. This CDR3 region has 14 residues. CDR3 in DNA: TGTGCCAGCTCACCCCGGACAGGAACGGGCGAGCAGTACTTC. Protein product: CASSPRTGTGEQYF.

The chain combines TRBV27 with TRBJ2-3, with TRBD2 matching over 11 bases. Germline V gene lookup returns CDR1 MNHEY and CDR2 SMNVEV (reference sequence). The trim removed 5 bases at V and 3 bases at J, leaving 13 bases unmatched. This CDR3 spans 18 amino acids. The CDR3 spells CASSPISWASGGTDTQYF. The CDR3 DNA reads as TGTGCCAGCAGTCCTATCAGTTGGGCTAGCGGGGGGACAGATACGCAGTATTTT.